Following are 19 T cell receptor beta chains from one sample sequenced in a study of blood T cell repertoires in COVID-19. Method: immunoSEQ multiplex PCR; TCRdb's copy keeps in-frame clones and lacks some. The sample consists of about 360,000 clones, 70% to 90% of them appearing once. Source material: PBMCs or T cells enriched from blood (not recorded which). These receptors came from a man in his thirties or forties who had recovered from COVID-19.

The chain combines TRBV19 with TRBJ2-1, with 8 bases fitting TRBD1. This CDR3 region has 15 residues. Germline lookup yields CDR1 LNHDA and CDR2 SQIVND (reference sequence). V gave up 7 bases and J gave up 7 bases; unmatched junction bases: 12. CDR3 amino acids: CASNRPGQGQNEQFF. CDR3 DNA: TGTGCCAGTAATCGACCAGGACAGGGACAAAATGAGCAGTTCTTC.

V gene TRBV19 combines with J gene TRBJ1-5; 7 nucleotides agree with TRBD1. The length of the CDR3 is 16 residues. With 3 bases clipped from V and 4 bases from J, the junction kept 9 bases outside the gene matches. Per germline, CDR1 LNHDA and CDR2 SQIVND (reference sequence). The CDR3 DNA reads TGTGCCAGTAGTATTTACGCCGGGACAGATAATCAGCCCCAGCATTTT. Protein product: CASSIYAGTDNQPQHF.

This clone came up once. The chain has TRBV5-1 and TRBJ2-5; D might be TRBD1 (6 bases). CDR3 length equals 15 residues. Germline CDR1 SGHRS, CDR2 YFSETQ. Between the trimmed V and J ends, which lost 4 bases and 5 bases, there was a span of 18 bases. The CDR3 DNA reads TGCGCCAGCAGCCCGGTTACGACAGGAAGGGAGACCCAGTACTTC. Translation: CASSPVTTGRETQYF.

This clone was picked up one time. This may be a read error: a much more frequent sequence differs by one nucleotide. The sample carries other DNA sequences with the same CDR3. The DNA of the CDR3 is TGTGCCAGCAGCGATCCTCAGGGGGCCGGAGGTTACACCTTC. Amino acid sequence: CASSDPQGAGGYTF. This chain joins TRBV6-2 or TRBV6-3 and TRBJ1-2; TRBD1 matches at 8 bases. This CDR3 comprises 14 residues. From germline, CDR1 is MNHEY and CDR2 SVGEGT. The junction had 14 bases not matched to a gene; V was cut back by 6 bases and J by 11 bases.

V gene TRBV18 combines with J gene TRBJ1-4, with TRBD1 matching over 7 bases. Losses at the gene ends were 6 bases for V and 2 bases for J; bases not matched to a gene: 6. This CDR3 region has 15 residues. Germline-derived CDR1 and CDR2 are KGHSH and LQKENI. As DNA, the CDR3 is TGTGCCAGCTCGGAAAGACAGGGTACTAATGAAAAACTGTTTTTT. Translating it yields CASSERQGTNEKLFF.

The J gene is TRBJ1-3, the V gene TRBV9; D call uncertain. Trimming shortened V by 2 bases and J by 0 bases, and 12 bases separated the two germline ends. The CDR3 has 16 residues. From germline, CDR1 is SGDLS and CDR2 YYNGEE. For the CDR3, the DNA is TGTGCCAGCAGCGTTCTAGCTCAGGACTCTGGAAACACCATATATTTT. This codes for CASSVLAQDSGNTIYF.

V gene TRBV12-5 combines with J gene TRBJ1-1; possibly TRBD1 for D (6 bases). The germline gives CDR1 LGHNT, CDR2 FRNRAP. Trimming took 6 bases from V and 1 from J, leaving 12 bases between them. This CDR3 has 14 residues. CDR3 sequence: CASGARGRNTEAFF. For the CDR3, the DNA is TGTGCTAGTGGGGCGAGGGGGAGGAACACTGAAGCTTTCTTT.

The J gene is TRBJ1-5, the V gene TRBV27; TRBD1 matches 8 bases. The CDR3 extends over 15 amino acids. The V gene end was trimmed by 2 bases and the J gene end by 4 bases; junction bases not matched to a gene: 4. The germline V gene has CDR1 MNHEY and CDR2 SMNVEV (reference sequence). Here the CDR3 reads CASSLIGQGNQPQHF. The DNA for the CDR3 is TGTGCCAGCAGTTTAATTGGACAGGGAAATCAGCCCCAGCATTTT.

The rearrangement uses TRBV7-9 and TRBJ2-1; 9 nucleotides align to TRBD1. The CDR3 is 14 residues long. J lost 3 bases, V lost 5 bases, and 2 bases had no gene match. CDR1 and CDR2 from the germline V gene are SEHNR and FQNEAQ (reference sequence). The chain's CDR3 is CASSEGQGYNEQFF. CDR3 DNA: TGTGCCAGCAGCGAGGGACAGGGCTACAATGAGCAGTTCTTC.

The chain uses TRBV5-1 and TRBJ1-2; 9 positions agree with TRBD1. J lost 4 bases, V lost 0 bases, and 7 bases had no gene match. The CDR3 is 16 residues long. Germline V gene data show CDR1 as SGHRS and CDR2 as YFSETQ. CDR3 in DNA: TGCGCCAGCAGCTTGGCCACAGGACAGGGGTTCTATGGCTACACCTTC. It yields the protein CASSLATGQGFYGYTF.

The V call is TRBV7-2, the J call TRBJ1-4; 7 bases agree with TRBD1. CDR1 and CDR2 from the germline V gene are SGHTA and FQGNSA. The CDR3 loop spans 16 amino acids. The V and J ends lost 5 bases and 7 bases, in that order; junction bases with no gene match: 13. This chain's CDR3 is CASSPPPGGGGEKLFF. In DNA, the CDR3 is TGTGCCAGCAGCCCTCCTCCGGGAGGGGGCGGTGAAAAACTGTTTTTT. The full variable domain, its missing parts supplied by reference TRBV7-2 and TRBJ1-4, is GAGVSQSPSNKVTEKGKDVELRCDPISGHTALYWYRQSLGQGLEFLIYFQGNSAPDKSGLPSDRFSAERTGGSVSTLTIQRTQQEDSAVYLCASSPPPGGGGEKLFFGSGTQLSVL.

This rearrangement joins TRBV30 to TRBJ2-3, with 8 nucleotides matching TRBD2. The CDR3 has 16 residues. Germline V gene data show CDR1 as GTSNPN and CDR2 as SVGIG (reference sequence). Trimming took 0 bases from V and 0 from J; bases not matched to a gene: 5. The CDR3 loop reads CAWSVGGGPSTDTQYF. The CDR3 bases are TGTGCCTGGAGTGTAGGCGGGGGGCCTAGCACAGATACGCAGTATTTT.

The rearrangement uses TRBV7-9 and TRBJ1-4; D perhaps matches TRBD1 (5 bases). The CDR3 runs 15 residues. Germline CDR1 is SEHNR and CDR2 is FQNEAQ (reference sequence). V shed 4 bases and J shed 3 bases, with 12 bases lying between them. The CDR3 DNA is TGTGCCAGCAGCTGGGGAGGGGCAGCTAATGAAAAACTGTTTTTT. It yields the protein CASSWGGAANEKLFF.

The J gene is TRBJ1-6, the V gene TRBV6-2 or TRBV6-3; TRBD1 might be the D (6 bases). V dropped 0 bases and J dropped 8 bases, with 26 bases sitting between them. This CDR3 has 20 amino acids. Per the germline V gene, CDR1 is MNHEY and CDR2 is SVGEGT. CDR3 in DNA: TGTGCCAGCAGTTACTCTACAGGGACGAACCTCCCGAAAAGGTATTCACCCCTCCACTTT. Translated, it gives CASSYSTGTNLPKRYSPLHF.

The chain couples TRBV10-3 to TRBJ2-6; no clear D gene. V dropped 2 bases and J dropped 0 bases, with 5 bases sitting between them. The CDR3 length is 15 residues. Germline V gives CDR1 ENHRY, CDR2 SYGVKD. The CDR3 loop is CAISETVSGANVLTF. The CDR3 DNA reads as TGTGCCATCAGTGAGACGGTCTCTGGGGCCAACGTCCTGACTTTC.

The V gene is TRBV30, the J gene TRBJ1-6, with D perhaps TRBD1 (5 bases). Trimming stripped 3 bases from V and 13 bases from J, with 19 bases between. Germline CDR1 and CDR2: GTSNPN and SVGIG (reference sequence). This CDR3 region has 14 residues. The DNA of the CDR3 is TGTGCCTGGAGAAACCCAGGGTCTGTCCTCCCCCTCCACTTT. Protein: CAWRNPGSVLPLHF.

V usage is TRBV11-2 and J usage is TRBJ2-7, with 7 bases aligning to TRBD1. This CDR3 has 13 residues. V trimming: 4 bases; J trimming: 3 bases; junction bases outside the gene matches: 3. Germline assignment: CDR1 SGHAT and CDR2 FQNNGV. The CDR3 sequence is CASSWGQFYEQYF. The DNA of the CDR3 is TGTGCCAGCAGCTGGGGACAGTTCTACGAGCAGTACTTC.

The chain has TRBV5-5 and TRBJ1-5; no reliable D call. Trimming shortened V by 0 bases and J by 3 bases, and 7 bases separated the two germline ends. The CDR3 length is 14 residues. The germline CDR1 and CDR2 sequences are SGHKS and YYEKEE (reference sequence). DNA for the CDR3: TGTGCCAGCAGCTTGGGCGGAAACAATCAGCCCCAGCATTTT. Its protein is CASSLGGNNQPQHF.

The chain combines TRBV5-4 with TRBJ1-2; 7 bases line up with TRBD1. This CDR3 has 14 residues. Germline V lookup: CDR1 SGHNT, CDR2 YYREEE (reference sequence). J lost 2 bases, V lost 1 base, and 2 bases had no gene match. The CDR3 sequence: CASSLQGVNYGYTF. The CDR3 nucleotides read TGTGCCAGCAGCTTGCAGGGGGTGAACTATGGCTACACCTTC.